The 16 T cell receptor beta chains below come from one sample, sequenced in a study of blood T cell repertoires in COVID-19. The protocol was immunoSEQ multiplex PCR, while the TCRdb copy is restricted to in-frame clones and leaves out a portion. The data show about 220,000 clones, more than 80% seen once. The specimen was PBMCs or T cells enriched from blood (not recorded which). The receptors derive from a woman in her late teens or twenties in a cohort exposed to, infected with or recovered from COVID-19 (not recorded which).

The CDR3 sequence is CASSVAGTYNEQFF. CDR3 in DNA: TGTGCCAGCAGCGTAGCGGGAACCTACAATGAGCAGTTCTTC. The chain uses TRBV9 and TRBJ2-1, with D possibly TRBD2 on 5 matching bases. This CDR3 spans 14 amino acids. Germline CDR1 is SGDLS and CDR2 is YYNGEE. V lost 0 bases and J lost 2, with 6 bases in between.

V gene TRBV5-1 combines with J gene TRBJ2-5; 7 bases match TRBD1. The CDR3 totals 16 residues. Trimming took 4 bases from V and 1 from J; bases not matched to a gene: 10. The germline CDR1 and CDR2 sequences are SGHRS and YFSETQ. CDR3 amino acids: CASSHSTGNLQETQYF. The DNA of the CDR3 is TGCGCCAGCAGCCATTCGACAGGGAACCTCCAAGAGACCCAGTACTTC.

This clone appeared once. The chain employs TRBV11-2 and TRBJ1-5; possibly TRBD1 for D (5 bases). The CDR3 runs 15 residues. Trimming removed 5 bases at V and 1 base at J, with 12 bases between. From germline, CDR1 is SGHAT and CDR2 FQNNGV. This CDR3 reads CASSVAGRSNQPQHF. The CDR3 DNA reads as TGTGCCAGCAGCGTGGCGGGACGGAGCAATCAGCCCCAGCATTTT.

The J gene is TRBJ1-2, the V gene TRBV2; 7 bases align to TRBD1. Germline V lookup: CDR1 SNHLY, CDR2 FYNNEI. This CDR3 region has 13 residues. V shed 7 bases and J 8 bases; nucleotides not matched to a gene: 10. CDR3 region: CASTFDRAEGYTF. DNA of the CDR3: TGTGCCAGCACTTTCGACAGGGCGGAAGGCTACACCTTC.

In the case of this clone: Other DNA sequences from this sample encode an identical CDR3 as well. The chain is built from TRBV28 and TRBJ1-2, with 7 bases identical to TRBD1. The germline V gene encodes CDR1 MDHEN and CDR2 SYDVKM. Unmatched junction bases numbered 4, after V lost 8 bases and J lost 4 bases. The CDR3 has 12 residues. This chain's CDR3 is CASVTGAYGYTF. The CDR3 DNA reads as TGTGCCAGCGTCACAGGGGCCTATGGCTACACCTTC.

The rearrangement links TRBV10-1 to TRBJ1-1; the D is unclear. V was trimmed by 5 bases and J by 3 bases, leaving 10 bases between them. This CDR3 contains 13 residues. From germline, CDR1 is WNHNN and CDR2 SYGVQD (reference sequence). CDR3 loop: CASSSQRDTEAFF. In DNA form, the CDR3 reads TGCGCCAGCAGTTCGCAACGGGACACTGAAGCTTTCTTT.

The chain couples TRBV4-1 to TRBJ2-7; 7 bases are shared with TRBD2. This CDR3 contains 14 residues. V trimming: 3 bases; J trimming: 3 bases; junction bases outside the gene matches: 5. Germline-derived CDR1 and CDR2 are MGHRA and YSYEKL. CDR3 bases: TGCGCCAGCAGCCAGGCTAGCGGCCGCTACGAGCAGTACTTC. Protein product: CASSQASGRYEQYF.

The rearrangement links TRBV27 to TRBJ2-1; no definite D call. The CDR3 totals 15 residues. The germline V gene encodes CDR1 MNHEY and CDR2 SMNVEV (reference sequence). As DNA, the CDR3 is TGTGCTGCGGCCCCCTCGGTCGACGATGACAATGAGCAGTTCTTC. Translation: CAAAPSVDDDNEQFF.

This clone came up once. The J gene is TRBJ2-3, the V gene TRBV7-2; D unresolved. V dropped 2 bases and J dropped 0 bases, with 3 bases sitting between them. Germline V gene lookup returns CDR1 SGHTA and CDR2 FQGNSA. The CDR3 is 13 amino acids. CDR3 DNA sequence: TGTGCCAGCAGCTTACCGAGCACAGATACGCAGTATTTT. It is translated as CASSLPSTDTQYF.

The V gene is TRBV19, the J gene TRBJ2-5; perhaps TRBD1 as D (6 bases). Between the trimmed V and J ends, which lost 9 bases and 4 bases, there was a span of 15 bases. Germline CDR1 reads LNHDA; CDR2 reads SQIVND (reference sequence). The CDR3 runs 13 residues. CDR3 sequence reads: CASSQGLGETQYF. Written as DNA, the CDR3 is TGTGCCAGCTCCCAGGGGCTAGGAGAGACCCAGTACTTC.

The J gene is TRBJ2-3, the V gene TRBV28, with a tentative D call TRBD2 (6 bases). The germline gives CDR1 MDHEN, CDR2 SYDVKM. The V end was cut by 3 bases, the J end by 0 bases, with 16 bases between. The CDR3 is made up of 17 amino acids. The CDR3 DNA reads TGTGCCAGCAGTTTCGTCGGCGGGACCCCTAGCACAGATACGCAGTATTTT. Its protein is CASSFVGGTPSTDTQYF.

This clone was seen once. The chain carries TRBV7-9 and TRBJ2-7; possibly TRBD1 for D (6 bases). The germline V gene encodes CDR1 SEHNR and CDR2 FQNEAQ (reference sequence). Trimming shortened V by 5 bases and J by 2 bases, and 10 bases separated the two germline ends. The CDR3 is made up of 13 amino acids. The CDR3 here is CASSNRDTYEQYF. CDR3 DNA sequence: TGTGCCAGCAGCAACCGGGACACCTACGAGCAGTACTTC.

The CDR3 spells CATSDGDIYGYTF. Here the CDR3 DNA reads TGTGCCACCAGTGATGGGGACATCTATGGCTACACCTTC. V usage is TRBV24-1 and J usage is TRBJ1-2, with D possibly matching TRBD1 (6 bases). V dropped 3 bases and J dropped 4 bases, with 8 bases sitting between them. Germline V gene sequence: CDR1 KGHDR, CDR2 SFDVKD. The CDR3 has 13 residues.

The V call is TRBV28, the J call TRBJ1-5, with D tentatively TRBD1 (5 bases). The V gene lost 6 bases and the J gene lost 6 bases, with 18 bases spanning the gap. CDR1 is MDHEN, CDR2 SYDVKM, per germline. This CDR3 has 15 amino acids. The CDR3 nucleotides read TGTGCCAGCAGAACTCTGGGGGGGTTCGGTCAGCCCCAGCATTTT. Residues: CASRTLGGFGQPQHF. Supplemented by reference TRBV28 and TRBJ1-5, the full variable domain reads DVKVTQSSRYLVKRTGEKVFLECVQDMDHENMFWYRQDPGLGLRLIYFSYDVKMKEKGDIPEGYSVSREKKERFSLILESASTNQTSMYLCASRTLGGFGQPQHFGDGTRLSIL.

This rearrangement joins TRBV6-2 or TRBV6-3 to TRBJ1-1; 8 positions agree with TRBD1. The germline gives CDR1 MNHEY, CDR2 SVGEGT. CDR3 length equals 14 residues. The V and J ends lost 2 bases and 7 bases, in that order; junction bases with no gene match: 6. In DNA form, the CDR3 reads TGTGCCAGCAGTTACAGACAGGGGACAAGTGAAGCTTTCTTT. It specifies CASSYRQGTSEAFF.

CDR3 DNA: TGTGCCAGCAGCATACTAGCGGCCAATGAGCAGTTCTTC. This codes for CASSILAANEQFF. The V call is TRBV12-3 or TRBV12-4, the J call TRBJ2-1, with 8 positions matching TRBD2. Germline trimming cut 6 bases from V and 6 bases from J; bases unmatched to any gene: 4. This CDR3 region has 13 residues.